This is a list of T cell receptor beta chains from one sample in a study of neurological immune-mediated disorders. MiXCR, applied by TCRdb to the 5' RACE reads, yields one record per CDR3 protein. The data contain 80,000 or so distinct CDR3 sequences, about 9% of them singletons. Sequenced material: PBMCs. These receptors were collected from a man aged 50 to 60 in good health. Both conserved end residues are part of each CDR3. Fields, in order: V gene, D gene, clone size, J gene, CDR3 DNA, CDR3 protein. A D gene is named only where the DNA matches it firmly. Expanded clones get a size class; other rows say once, few or many, or leave the size out.

V: TRBV20-1; D: TRBD1; size: many; J: TRBJ2-7; DNA: TGCAGTGCTGACGCCGGGACAGGGGCCTACGAGCAGTACTTC; CDR3: CSADAGTGAYEQYF
V: TRBV5-5; D: NA; size: many; J: TRBJ2-4; DNA: TGTGCCAGCAGCTTGGCCGGGGAAAACATTCAGTACTTC; CDR3: CASSLAGENIQYF
V: TRBV6-6; D: NA; size: many; J: TRBJ2-7; DNA: TGTGCCAGCAGTTACTCGCAGGGGGGCTCCTACGAGCAGTACTTC; CDR3: CASSYSQGGSYEQYF
V: TRBV28; D: NA; size: NA; J: TRBJ1-1; DNA: TGTGCCAGCAGTCCCCTAAGCGGGGTCAGGGATGAAGCTTTCTTT; CDR3: CASSPLSGVRDEAFF
V: TRBV19; D: NA; size: many; J: TRBJ1-5; DNA: TGTGCCAGTAGTATAGCTCGCAATCAGCCCCAGCATTTT; CDR3: CASSIARNQPQHF
V: TRBV12-3/TRBV12-4; D: NA; size: many; J: TRBJ2-2; DNA: TGTGCCAGCAGTTTTCTCGCGGGCCCCGGGGAGCTGTTTTTT; CDR3: CASSFLAGPGELFF
V: TRBV5-1; D: NA; size: many; J: TRBJ2-3; DNA: TGCGCCAGCAGCTCTCCGGGACTGAGCGCGGCTAGCACAGATACGCAGTATTTT; CDR3: CASSSPGLSAASTDTQYF
V: TRBV6-2/TRBV6-3; D: NA; size: many; J: TRBJ2-6; DNA: TGTGCCAGCAGGCGACATACTAGCTCTGGGGCCAACGTCCTGACTTTC; CDR3: CASRRHTSSGANVLTF
V: TRBV7-2; D: TRBD1; size: many; J: TRBJ2-3; DNA: TGTGCCAGCAGCTTAGGACAGGGCATCTCTAGCACAGATACGCAGTATTTT; CDR3: CASSLGQGISSTDTQYF
V: TRBV14; D: TRBD1; size: NA; J: TRBJ2-5; DNA: TGTGCCAGCAGCAAACGGACAGGGGGCGGTTCGGAGACCCAGTACTTC; CDR3: CASSKRTGGGSETQYF
V: TRBV10-3; D: TRBD1; size: NA; J: TRBJ1-2; DNA: TGTGCCATCAGCTTCCGGGACAGCTATGGCTACACCTTC; CDR3: CAISFRDSYGYTF
V: TRBV9; D: NA; size: many; J: TRBJ2-1; DNA: TGTGCCAGCAGCCCCGGGGGTTTTTCCTACAATGAGCAGTTCTTC; CDR3: CASSPGGFSYNEQFF
V: TRBV10-1; D: TRBD1; size: many; J: TRBJ2-7; DNA: TGCGCCAGCAGTACCGGGACAGGGAATTCCGAGCAGTACTTC; CDR3: CASSTGTGNSEQYF
V: TRBV7-7; D: NA; size: many; J: TRBJ2-7; DNA: TGTGCCAGCAGCTTACGGCAGGACTACGAGCAGTACTTC; CDR3: CASSLRQDYEQYF
V: TRBV7-8; D: NA; size: many; J: TRBJ1-5; DNA: TGTGCCAGCAGCTTAGCTTGGGGGATAAGCAATCAGCCCCAGCATTTT; CDR3: CASSLAWGISNQPQHF
V: TRBV29-1; D: TRBD1; size: many; J: TRBJ1-2; DNA: TGCAGCGTGGGGACAGAGTCATATGGCTACACCTTC; CDR3: CSVGTESYGYTF
V: TRBV18; D: NA; size: NA; J: TRBJ1-1; DNA: TGTGCCAGCTCAAGGGATCAGAACACTGAAGCTTTCTTT; CDR3: CASSRDQNTEAFF
V: TRBV6-2/TRBV6-3; D: NA; size: many; J: TRBJ1-4; DNA: TGTGCCAGCAACGACGGAGCAACTAATGAAAAACTGTTTTTT; CDR3: CASNDGATNEKLFF
V: TRBV28; D: TRBD2; size: many; J: TRBJ2-1; DNA: TGTGCCAGCACCTTTGGGGGGGCGACTAGCGGGAGGAATGAGCAGTTCTTC; CDR3: CASTFGGATSGRNEQFF
V: TRBV28; D: TRBD1; size: once; J: TRBJ1-5; DNA: TGTGCCAGCAGTGGGGGACAGGGGGCGAGTCAGCCCCAGCATTTT; CDR3: CASSGGQGASQPQHF
V: TRBV11-1; D: NA; size: many; J: TRBJ2-7; DNA: TGTGCCAGCAGTTACCAGGGGAAAGGAGACGAGCAGTACTTC; CDR3: CASSYQGKGDEQYF
V: TRBV2; D: TRBD1; size: many; J: TRBJ2-1; DNA: TGTGCCAGCAGGCCCGACAGGGGTCCCTACAATGAGCAGTTCTTC; CDR3: CASRPDRGPYNEQFF
V: TRBV5-1; D: NA; size: NA; J: TRBJ1-2; DNA: TGTGCCAGCAGCTTGGGAGGACCCGACTTTGGCTACACCTTC; CDR3: CASSLGGPDFGYTF
V: TRBV12-3/TRBV12-4; D: NA; size: many; J: TRBJ1-6; DNA: TGTGCCAGCAGTTTTGTGTGGAGATCACCCCTCCACTTT; CDR3: CASSFVWRSPLHF
V: TRBV5-1; D: NA; size: many; J: TRBJ2-7; DNA: TGCGCCAGCAGCTTGGAAAGGGTAGAACTCTCCTACGAGCAGTACTTC; CDR3: CASSLERVELSYEQYF
V: TRBV27; D: NA; size: many; J: TRBJ2-6; DNA: TGTGCCAGCAGCCTGGGGGCGACAGGAGGTTCTGGGGCCAACGTCCTGACTTTC; CDR3: CASSLGATGGSGANVLTF